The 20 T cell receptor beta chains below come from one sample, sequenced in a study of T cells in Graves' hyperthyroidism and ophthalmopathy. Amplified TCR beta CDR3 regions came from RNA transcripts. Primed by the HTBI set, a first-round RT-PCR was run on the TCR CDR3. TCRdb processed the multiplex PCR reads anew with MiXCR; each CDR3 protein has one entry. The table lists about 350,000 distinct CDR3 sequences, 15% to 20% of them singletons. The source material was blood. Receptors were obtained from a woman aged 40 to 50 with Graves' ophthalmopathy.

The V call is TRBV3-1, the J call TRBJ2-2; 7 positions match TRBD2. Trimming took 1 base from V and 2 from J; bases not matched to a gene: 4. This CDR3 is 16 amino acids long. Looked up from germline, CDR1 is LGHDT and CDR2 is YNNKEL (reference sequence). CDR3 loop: CASSQVGGPNTGELFF. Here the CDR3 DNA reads TGTGCCAGCAGCCAAGTGGGAGGGCCCAACACCGGGGAGCTGTTTTTT.

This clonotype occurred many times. In nucleotides, the CDR3 is TGTGCCAGCAGCCAATGGCTTGCCACTGAAGCTTTCTTT. This gives the protein CASSQWLATEAFF. The chain links TRBV3-1 to TRBJ1-1; no firm D call. In germline, CDR1 is LGHDT, CDR2 YNNKEL (reference sequence). V gave up 2 bases and J gave up 4 bases, with 8 bases separating them. The CDR3 covers 13 residues.

The CDR3 DNA reads TGTGCCAGCAGCAGTCGCGGGGACCCCTGGCAACAGTACTTC. Translation: CASSSRGDPWQQYF. The genes are TRBV5-6 and TRBJ2-7; D may be TRBD2 (6 bases). The V end lost 4 bases, the J end lost 10 bases, and 21 bases lay between the germline ends. The V gene's germline CDR1 is SGHDT and CDR2 YYEEEE. The CDR3 spans 14 residues.

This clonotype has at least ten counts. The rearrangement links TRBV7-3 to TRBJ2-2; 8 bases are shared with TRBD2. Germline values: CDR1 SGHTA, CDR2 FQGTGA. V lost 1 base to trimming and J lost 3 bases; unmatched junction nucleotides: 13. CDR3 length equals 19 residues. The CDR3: CASSLNSNGREEYTGELFF. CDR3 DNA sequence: TGTGCCAGCAGCTTAAATTCCAACGGGCGGGAGGAATACACCGGGGAGCTGTTTTTT. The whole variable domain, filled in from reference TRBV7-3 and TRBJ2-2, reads GAGVSQTPSNKVTEKGKYVELRCDPISGHTALYWYRQSLGQGPEFLIYFQGTGAADDSGLPNDRFFAVRPEGSVSTLKIQRTERGDSAVYLCASSLNSNGREEYTGELFFGEGSRLTVL.

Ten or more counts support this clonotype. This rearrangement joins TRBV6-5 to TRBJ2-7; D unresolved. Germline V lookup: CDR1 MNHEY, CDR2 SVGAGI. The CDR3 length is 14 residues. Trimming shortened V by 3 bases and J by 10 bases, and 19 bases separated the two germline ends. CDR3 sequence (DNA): TGTGCCAGCAGTTATGAGGCAGCTTCTACGAAACAGTACTTC. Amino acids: CASSYEAASTKQYF.

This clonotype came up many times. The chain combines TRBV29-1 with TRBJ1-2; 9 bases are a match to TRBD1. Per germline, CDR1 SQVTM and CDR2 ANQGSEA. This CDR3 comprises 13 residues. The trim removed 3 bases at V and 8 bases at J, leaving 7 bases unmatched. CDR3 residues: CSVENRGLQGYTF. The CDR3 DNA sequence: TGCAGCGTTGAGAACAGGGGGCTACAAGGCTACACCTTC.

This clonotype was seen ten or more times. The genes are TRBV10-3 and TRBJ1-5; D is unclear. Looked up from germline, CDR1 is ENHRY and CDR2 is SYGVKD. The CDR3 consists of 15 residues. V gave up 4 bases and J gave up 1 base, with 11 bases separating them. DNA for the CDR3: TGTGCCATCAGTGTGGGCGTTCTCAGCAATCAGCCCCAGCATTTT. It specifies CAISVGVLSNQPQHF.

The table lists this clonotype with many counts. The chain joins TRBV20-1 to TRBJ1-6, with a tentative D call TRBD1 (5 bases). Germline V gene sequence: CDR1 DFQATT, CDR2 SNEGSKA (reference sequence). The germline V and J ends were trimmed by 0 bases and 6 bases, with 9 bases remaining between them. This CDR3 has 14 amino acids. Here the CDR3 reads CSARESGSNSPLHF. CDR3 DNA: TGCAGTGCTAGAGAGTCAGGGAGTAATTCACCCCTCCACTTT.

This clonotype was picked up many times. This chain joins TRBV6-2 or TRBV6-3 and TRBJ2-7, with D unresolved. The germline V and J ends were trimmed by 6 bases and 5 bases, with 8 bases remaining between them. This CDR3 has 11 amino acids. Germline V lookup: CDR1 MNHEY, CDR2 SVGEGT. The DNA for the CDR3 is TGTGCCAGCAGCAGTTCCCACGAGCAGTACTTC. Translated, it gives CASSSSHEQYF.

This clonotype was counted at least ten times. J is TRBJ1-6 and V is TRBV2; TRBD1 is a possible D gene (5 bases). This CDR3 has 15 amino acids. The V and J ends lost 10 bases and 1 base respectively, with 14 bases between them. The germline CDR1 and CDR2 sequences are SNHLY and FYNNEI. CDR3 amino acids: CATFLGVSYNSPLHF. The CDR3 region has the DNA TGTGCCACCTTCCTGGGGGTTTCCTATAATTCACCCCTCCACTTT.

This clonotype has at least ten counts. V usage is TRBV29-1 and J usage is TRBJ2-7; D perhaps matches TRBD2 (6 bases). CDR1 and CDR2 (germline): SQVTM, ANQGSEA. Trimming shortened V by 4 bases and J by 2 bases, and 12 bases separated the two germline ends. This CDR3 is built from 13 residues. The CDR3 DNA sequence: TGCAGCGTTGTATCCGGGAGCCCCTACGAGCAGTACTTC. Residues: CSVVSGSPYEQYF.

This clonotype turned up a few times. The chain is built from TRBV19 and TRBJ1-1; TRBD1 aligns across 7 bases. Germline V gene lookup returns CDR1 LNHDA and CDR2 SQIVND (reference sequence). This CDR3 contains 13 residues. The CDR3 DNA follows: TGTACCATTAGACAGGGAGGGAACACTGAAGCTTTCTTT. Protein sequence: CTIRQGGNTEAFF.

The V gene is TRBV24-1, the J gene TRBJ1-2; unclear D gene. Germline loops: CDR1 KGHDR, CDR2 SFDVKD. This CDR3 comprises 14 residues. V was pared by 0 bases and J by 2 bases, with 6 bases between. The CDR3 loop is CATSDLGLNYGYTF. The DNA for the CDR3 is TGTGCCACCAGTGATTTGGGGTTAAACTATGGCTACACCTTC.

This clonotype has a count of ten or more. The CDR3 is CASSYSAGLAHYEQYF. In nucleotides, the CDR3 is TGTGCCAGCAGTTACTCTGCGGGCCTAGCCCACTACGAGCAGTACTTC. The gene calls are TRBV6-5 and TRBJ2-7, with a weak D call TRBD2 (5 bases). Trimming removed 0 bases from V and 3 bases from J, with 15 bases in between. This CDR3 contains 16 residues. Per the germline V gene, CDR1 is MNHEY and CDR2 is SVGAGI.

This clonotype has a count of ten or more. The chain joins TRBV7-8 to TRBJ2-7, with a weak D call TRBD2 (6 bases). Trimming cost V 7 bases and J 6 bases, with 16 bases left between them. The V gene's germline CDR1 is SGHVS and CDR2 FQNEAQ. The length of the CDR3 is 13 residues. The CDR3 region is CASTRDLAIEQYF. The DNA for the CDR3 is TGTGCCAGCACCCGGGACTTAGCCATCGAGCAGTACTTC.

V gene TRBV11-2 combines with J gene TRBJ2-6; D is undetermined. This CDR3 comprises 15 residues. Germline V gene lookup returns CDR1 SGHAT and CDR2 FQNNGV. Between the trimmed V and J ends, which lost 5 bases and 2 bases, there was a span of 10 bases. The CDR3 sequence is CASSQDRAGANVLTF. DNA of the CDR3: TGTGCCAGCAGCCAGGATCGGGCTGGGGCCAACGTCCTGACTTTC.

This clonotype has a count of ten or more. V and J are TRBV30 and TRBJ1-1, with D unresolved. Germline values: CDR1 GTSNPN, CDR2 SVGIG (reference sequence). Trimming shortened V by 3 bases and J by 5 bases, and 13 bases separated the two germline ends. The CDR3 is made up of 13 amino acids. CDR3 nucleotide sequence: TGTGCCTGGAGCTCTGGATTCGAGACTGAAGCTTTCTTT. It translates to CAWSSGFETEAFF.

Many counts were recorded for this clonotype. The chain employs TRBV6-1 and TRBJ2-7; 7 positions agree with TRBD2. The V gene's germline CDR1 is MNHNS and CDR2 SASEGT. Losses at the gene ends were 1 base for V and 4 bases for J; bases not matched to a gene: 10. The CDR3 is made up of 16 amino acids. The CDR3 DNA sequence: TGTGCCAGCAGTGAAGAGGTGGGGAGCGGGGTATACGAGCAGTACTTC. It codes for CASSEEVGSGVYEQYF.

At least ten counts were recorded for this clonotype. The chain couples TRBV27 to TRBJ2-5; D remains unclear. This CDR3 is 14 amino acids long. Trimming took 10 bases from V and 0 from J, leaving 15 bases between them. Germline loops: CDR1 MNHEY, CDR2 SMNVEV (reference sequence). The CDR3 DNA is TGTGCCACCGCAATCTCAGGATACCAAGAGACCCAGTACTTC. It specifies CATAISGYQETQYF.

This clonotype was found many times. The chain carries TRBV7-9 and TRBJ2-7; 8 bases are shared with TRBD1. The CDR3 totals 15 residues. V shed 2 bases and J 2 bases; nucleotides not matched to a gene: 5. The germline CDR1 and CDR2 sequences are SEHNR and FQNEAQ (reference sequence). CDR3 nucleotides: TGTGCCAGCAGCTTAATCGGACAGGGCACCTACGAGCAGTACTTC. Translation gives CASSLIGQGTYEQYF.